This TCR beta chain comes out of a study of T cell responses to AZD1222 COVID-19 vaccine. With regard to this clone: The antigen is undetermined.

Assay: immunoSEQ multiplex PCR; the TCRdb copy retains only in-frame clones and omits some. In the table there are around 75,000 clones, around 88% of which are singletons. CDR3 length equals 17 residues. The germline V gene has CDR1 SEHNR and CDR2 FQNEAQ (reference sequence). Trimming cost V 4 bases and J 0 bases; bases outside gene matches: 9. General observations from the study: Repertoire sampling occurred only after the peak T cell response. Targeting of unmutated variant regions was reportedly seen in nearly half of spike-specific TCRs. Only five to seven AZD1222 recipients tested seropositive at baseline.

The chain uses TRBV7-9 and TRBJ2-3, with TRBD1 matching over 8 bases. The origin of this receptor is an adult who received the MenACWY meningococcal vaccine as a control. This sample comprised peripheral blood, obtained 28 days after the second dose of the MenACWY control vaccine. CDR3 protein: CASSSDRGGPSTDTQYF. The CDR3 coding sequence is TGTGCCAGCAGCTCTGACAGGGGAGGCCCGAGCACAGATACGCAGTATTTT.